This section outlines one T cell receptor beta chain sequence together with its context. The junction departs from the called germline gene at one end, perhaps through a read error. Authors of the study amplified TCR beta CDR3 regions from RNA transcripts. The HTBI set primed first-round TCR CDR3 RT-PCR. TCRdb re-derived calls from the multiplex PCR reads in MiXCR, one entry per CDR3 protein. Of approximately 700,000 distinct CDR3 sequences listed, less than 45% are singletons. These data are taken from a study of T cells in Graves' hyperthyroidism and ophthalmopathy. The CDR3 covers 14 residues. From germline, CDR1 is SGHTA and CDR2 FQGTGA. Investigators excluded patients with uncontrolled infection, other autoimmune disease, pregnancy or lactation.

The receptor comes from an adult man with Graves' disease, either hyperthyroidism or ophthalmopathy (not recorded which). Material for sequencing was peripheral blood or thyroid tissue (not recorded which). This chain connects TRBV7-3 to TRBJ1-2; D remains ambiguous. The CDR3 loop reads CASSLPRDFYGHTF. Here the CDR3 DNA reads TGTGCCAGCAGCTTACCACGGGATTTCTATGGCCACACCTTC.